This TCR beta chain was identified in a study of T cell changes during pregnancy in multiple sclerosis. Sequencing was performed with immunoSEQ multiplex PCR; in TCRdb, only in-frame clones are kept and a portion is missing. The table includes 100,000 or so clones, around 90% detected once. Trimming shortened V by 1 base and J by 0 bases, and 12 bases separated the two germline ends. CDR1 and CDR2 from the germline V gene are SGHVS and FNYEAQ. This CDR3 contains 16 residues. The chain links TRBV7-6 to TRBJ1-1, with D unclear. The sample here was peripheral blood, taken in the second trimester of pregnancy. The source of this sequence is a female donor with multiple sclerosis, enrolled in a pregnancy study. The CDR3, as DNA: TGTGCCAGCAGCTTAGGCGCGGGCACTCTGAACACTGAAGCTTTCTTT. Translated: CASSLGAGTLNTEAFF.